This TCR beta chain was retrieved from a study of regulatory T cells in long-lasting Graves disease. This clonotype was observed many times. What it binds is unknown. Study-wide results and limits: Segments TRBV28, TRBJ1-2 and TRBJ2-5 showed preferential usage in persistent disease. Peripheral blood, not thyroid tissue, was the sole material studied.

V shed 5 bases and J shed 8 bases, with 12 bases lying between them. This CDR3 contains 13 residues. Time point: newly diagnosed GD, antithyroid drugs for less than 3 months. From PBMCs, RNA was extracted and then used to make the TCR library. Investigators prepared the TCR beta libraries by applying iRepertoire HTBI primers and Arm-PCR of CDR3 regions. TCRdb reanalysed the multiplex PCR reads using MiXCR and keeps one entry per CDR3 protein. Altogether approximately 250,000 distinct CDR3 sequences are present, around 20% being singletons, with the ten largest covering over 20%. This clonotype originated in a female donor with Graves disease. The sequenced sample was peripheral blood mononuclear cells (PBMCs), obtained at new diagnosis, from a patient treated with antithyroid drugs. The chain joins TRBV12-3 or TRBV12-4 to TRBJ1-4; TRBD1 is a possible D gene (5 bases). CDR3 in DNA: TGTGCCAGCAGTGGGGCCGTGGGGGAAAAACTGTTTTTT. It specifies CASSGAVGEKLFF.